Described below is a single T cell receptor beta chain sequence and its context. Its specificity is unknown. The CDR3 extends over 16 amino acids. The germline V gene encodes CDR1 SGHNT and CDR2 YYREEE (reference sequence). The germline V and J ends were trimmed by 4 bases and 2 bases, with 19 bases remaining between them. This entry is derived from a study of OX40 agonist ivuxolimab in advanced cancers. Across the study: Patients were treated with intravenous ivuxolimab, dosed at 0.01 to 10 mg/kg and infused every 2 weeks. Under the entry rules, prior anti-PD-1, anti-PD-L1 or anti-CTLA-4 therapy was allowed, and roughly 43% had some.

The table came from immunoSEQ multiplex PCR; TCRdb's copy has only in-frame clones and leaves some out. The table shows just under 65,000 clones, with around 90% occurring only once. Study-wide points: Antigen specificity of clonally expanded peripheral T cells was not established.

V is TRBV5-4 and J is TRBJ2-7; the D gene is possibly TRBD2 (6 bases). Sequenced material: CD4+ or CD8+ T cells sorted from blood, taken in a trial of the OX40 agonist ivuxolimab. This TCR derives from an adult with an advanced solid tumor such as melanoma, head and neck, liver or kidney cancer. The chain's CDR3 is CASSTGGRPAPYEQYF. The CDR3 DNA follows: TGTGCCAGCAGCACCGGAGGGAGACCCGCTCCCTACGAGCAGTACTTC.